This TCR beta chain is from a study of T cell repertoires in cytomegalovirus infection (dated by TCRdb to between 2017 and 2020). As for the study more broadly: Donor HLA type was relevant to the analysis, as public TCR beta signatures indicated carriage of CMV infection together with the matching HLA type. Results and caveats for the whole study, not just this receptor: The ex vivo response was dominated by HLA-C-restricted CMV-specific TCR beta clonotypes, and the single most frequent clonotype in two of eight donors was supplied by these HLA-C-restricted clonotypes. In both this cohort and an independent cohort of approximately 350 donors, the cumulative frequency of public TCR beta family members distinguished carriers of CMV infection plus the relevant HLA type.

This clonotype was detected many times. Its antigen remains undetermined. Qualities for individual bases were not recorded, and no much larger clone is one base off. The germline V gene supplies CDR1 MNHEY and CDR2 SVGEGT. Unmatched junction bases come to 7, with V trimmed by 3 bases and J by 0 bases. The CDR3 runs 19 residues from the cysteine to the phenylalanine. Here the CDR3 DNA is all that survives: 57 bases in frame from base 1. The reads were generated on an Illumina HiSeq 1500. TCRdb redid the processing of the public reads, applying fastp at Q25 and MiXCR, and retained in-frame beta chains. Duplicate CDR3 protein sequences are folded into a single record with the most common DNA and genes. Across this sample there are about 180,000 distinct CDR3 sequences, with approximately 14% seen only once. More than 20% of the sample belongs to the ten largest clones.

Sequencing used PBMCs. In this chain, TRBV6-2 or TRBV6-3 is recombined with TRBJ2-4, with 14 bases in between that match TRBD2. The sequence was collected from a human donor in good health (CMV status not recorded). Some clones in this sample may be carry-over from other donors' samples. CDR3 loop: CASSYSGLAGGIAKNIQYF. The sequenced DNA is TGTGCCAGCAGTTATTCCGGACTAGCGGGAGGTATAGCCAAAAACATTCAGTACTTC.